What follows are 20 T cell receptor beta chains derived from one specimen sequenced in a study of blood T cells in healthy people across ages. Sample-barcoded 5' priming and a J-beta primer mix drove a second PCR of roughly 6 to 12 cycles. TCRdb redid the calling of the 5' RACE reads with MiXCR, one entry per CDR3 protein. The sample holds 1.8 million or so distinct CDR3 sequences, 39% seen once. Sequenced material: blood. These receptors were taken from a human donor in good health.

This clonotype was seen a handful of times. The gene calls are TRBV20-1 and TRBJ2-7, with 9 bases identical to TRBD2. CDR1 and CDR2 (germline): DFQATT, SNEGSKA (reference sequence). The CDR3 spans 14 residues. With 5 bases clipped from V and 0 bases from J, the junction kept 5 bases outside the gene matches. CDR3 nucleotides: TGCAGTGCTGCACGACTAGCGGACTCCTACGAGCAGTACTTC. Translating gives CSAARLADSYEQYF.

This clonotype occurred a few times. In DNA, the CDR3 is TGTGCCAGCAGCCCAGAGGGGGGTGACTATGGCTACACCTTC. It codes for CASSPEGGDYGYTF. This rearrangement joins TRBV4-2 to TRBJ1-2; TRBD1 might be the D (6 bases). V was shortened by 4 bases and J by 3 bases, with 12 bases between the two germline ends. There are 14 residues in the CDR3. Germline values: CDR1 LGHNA, CDR2 YNFKEQ.

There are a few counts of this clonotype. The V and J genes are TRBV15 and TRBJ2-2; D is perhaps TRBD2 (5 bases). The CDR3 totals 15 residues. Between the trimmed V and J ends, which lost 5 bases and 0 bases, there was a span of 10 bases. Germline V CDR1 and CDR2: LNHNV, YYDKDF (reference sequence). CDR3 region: CATSPSAANTGELFF. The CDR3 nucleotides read TGTGCCACCAGCCCCTCAGCGGCGAACACCGGGGAGCTGTTTTTT.

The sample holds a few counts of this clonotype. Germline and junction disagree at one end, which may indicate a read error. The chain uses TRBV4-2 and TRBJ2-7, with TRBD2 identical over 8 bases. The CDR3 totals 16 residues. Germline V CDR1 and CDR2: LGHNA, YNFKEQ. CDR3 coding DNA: TGTGCCAACAGCCAAGATCGCGGGGGGCCGTACTACGAGCAGTACTTC. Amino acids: CANSQDRGGPYYEQYF.

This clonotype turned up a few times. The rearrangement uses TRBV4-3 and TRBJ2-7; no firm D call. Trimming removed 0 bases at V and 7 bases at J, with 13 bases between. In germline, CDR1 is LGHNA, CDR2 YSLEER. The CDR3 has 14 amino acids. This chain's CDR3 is CASSQDVSATEQYF. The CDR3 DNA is TGCGCCAGCAGCCAAGATGTGTCGGCCACGGAGCAGTACTTC.

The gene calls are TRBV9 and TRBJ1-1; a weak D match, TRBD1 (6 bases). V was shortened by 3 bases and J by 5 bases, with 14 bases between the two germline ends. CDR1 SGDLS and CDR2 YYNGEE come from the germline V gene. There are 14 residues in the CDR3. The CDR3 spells CASSATSQGTEAFF. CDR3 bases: TGTGCCAGCAGCGCCACCTCACAGGGAACTGAAGCTTTCTTT. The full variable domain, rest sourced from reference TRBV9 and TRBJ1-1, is DSGVTQTPKHLITATGQRVTLRCSPRSGDLSVYWYQQSLDQGLQFLIQYYNGEERAKGNILERFSAQQFPDLHSELNLSSLELGDSALYFCASSATSQGTEAFFGQGTRLTVV.

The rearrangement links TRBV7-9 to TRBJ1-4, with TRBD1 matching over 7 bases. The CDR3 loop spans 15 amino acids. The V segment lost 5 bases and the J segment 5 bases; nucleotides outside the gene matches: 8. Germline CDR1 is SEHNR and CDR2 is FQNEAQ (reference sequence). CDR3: CASSQGGTWNEKLFF. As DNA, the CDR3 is TGTGCCAGCAGCCAGGGGGGGACATGGAATGAAAAACTGTTTTTT.

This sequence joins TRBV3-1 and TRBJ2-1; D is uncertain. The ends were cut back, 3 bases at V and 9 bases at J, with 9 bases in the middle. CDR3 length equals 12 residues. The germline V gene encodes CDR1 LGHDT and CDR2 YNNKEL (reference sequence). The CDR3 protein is CASSHSFSEQFF. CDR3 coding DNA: TGTGCCAGCAGCCATAGTTTCTCTGAGCAGTTCTTC.

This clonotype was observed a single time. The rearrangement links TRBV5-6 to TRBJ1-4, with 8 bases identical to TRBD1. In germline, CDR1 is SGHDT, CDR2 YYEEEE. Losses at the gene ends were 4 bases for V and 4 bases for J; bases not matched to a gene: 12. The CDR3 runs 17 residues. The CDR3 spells CASSGGQEVNLNEKLFF. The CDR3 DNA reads TGTGCCAGCAGCGGGGGACAGGAAGTCAATCTTAATGAAAAACTGTTTTTT. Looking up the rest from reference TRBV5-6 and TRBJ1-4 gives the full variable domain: DAGVTQSPTHLIKTRGQQVTLRCSPKSGHDTVSWYQQALGQGPQFIFQYYEEEERQRGNFPDRFSGHQFPNYSSELNVNALLLGDSALYLCASSGGQEVNLNEKLFFGSGTQLSVL.

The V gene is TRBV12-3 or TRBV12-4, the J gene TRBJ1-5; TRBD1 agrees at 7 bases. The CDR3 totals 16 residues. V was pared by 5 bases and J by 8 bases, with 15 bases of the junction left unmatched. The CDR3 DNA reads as TGTGCCAGCAGTCACCAACAGGGGCCGGCCATAGAGCCCCAGCATTTT. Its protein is CASSHQQGPAIEPQHF.

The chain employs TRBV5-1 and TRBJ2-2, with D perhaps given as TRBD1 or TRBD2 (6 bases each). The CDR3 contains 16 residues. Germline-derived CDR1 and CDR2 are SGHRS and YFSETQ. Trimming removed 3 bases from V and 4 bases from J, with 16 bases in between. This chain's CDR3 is CASSWRGDRGTGELFF. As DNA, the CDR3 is TGCGCCAGCAGCTGGAGGGGGGACCGGGGCACCGGGGAGCTGTTTTTT.

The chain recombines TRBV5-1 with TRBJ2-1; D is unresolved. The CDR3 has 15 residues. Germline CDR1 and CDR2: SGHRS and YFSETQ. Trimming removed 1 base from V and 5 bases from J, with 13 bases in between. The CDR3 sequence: CASSLLPQGNNEQFF. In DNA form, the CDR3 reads TGCGCCAGCAGCTTGCTTCCCCAAGGCAACAATGAGCAGTTCTTC.

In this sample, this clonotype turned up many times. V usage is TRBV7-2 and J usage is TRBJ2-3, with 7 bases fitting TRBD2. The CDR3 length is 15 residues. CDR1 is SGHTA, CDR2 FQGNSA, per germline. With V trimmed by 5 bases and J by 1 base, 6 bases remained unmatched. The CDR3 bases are TGTGCCAGCAGCCCCTGGGGGGGAGGCACAGATACGCAGTATTTT. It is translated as CASSPWGGGTDTQYF. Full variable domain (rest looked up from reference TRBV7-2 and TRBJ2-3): GAGVSQSPSNKVTEKGKDVELRCDPISGHTALYWYRQSLGQGLEFLIYFQGNSAPDKSGLPSDRFSAERTGGSVSTLTIQRTQQEDSAVYLCASSPWGGGTDTQYFGPGTRLTVL.

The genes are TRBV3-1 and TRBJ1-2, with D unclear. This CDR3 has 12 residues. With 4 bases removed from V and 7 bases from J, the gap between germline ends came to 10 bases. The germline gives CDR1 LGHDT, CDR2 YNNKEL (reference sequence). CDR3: CASSLVSIGYTF. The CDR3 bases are TGTGCCAGCAGCCTGGTGTCTATTGGCTACACCTTC.

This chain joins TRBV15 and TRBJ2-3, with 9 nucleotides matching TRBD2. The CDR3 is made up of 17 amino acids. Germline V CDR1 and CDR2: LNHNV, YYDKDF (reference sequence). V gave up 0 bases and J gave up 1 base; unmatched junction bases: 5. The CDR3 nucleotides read TGTGCCACCAGCAGAGATAGACTAGCGGCCCGCACAGATACGCAGTATTTT. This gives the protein CATSRDRLAARTDTQYF.

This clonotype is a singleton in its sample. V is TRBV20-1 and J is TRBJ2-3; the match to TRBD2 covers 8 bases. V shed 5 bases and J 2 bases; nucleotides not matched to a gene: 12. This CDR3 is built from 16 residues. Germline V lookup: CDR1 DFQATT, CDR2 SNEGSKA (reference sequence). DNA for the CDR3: TGCAGTGCTGGGAAGTTCGAGCGGGGGTACACAGATACGCAGTATTTT. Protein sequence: CSAGKFERGYTDTQYF.

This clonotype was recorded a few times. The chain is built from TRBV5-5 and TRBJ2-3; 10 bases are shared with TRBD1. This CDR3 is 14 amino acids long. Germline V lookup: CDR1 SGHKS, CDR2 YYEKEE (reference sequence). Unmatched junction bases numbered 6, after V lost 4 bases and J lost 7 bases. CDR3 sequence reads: CASSVGTGAYTQYF. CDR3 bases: TGTGCCAGCAGCGTCGGGACAGGGGCATATACGCAGTATTTT.

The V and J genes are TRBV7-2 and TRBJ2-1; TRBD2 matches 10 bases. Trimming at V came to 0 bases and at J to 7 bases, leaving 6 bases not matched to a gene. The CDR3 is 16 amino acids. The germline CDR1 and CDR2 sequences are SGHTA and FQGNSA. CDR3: CASSLAERGGRNEQFF. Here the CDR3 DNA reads TGTGCCAGCAGCTTAGCGGAGCGGGGGGGCCGGAATGAGCAGTTCTTC.

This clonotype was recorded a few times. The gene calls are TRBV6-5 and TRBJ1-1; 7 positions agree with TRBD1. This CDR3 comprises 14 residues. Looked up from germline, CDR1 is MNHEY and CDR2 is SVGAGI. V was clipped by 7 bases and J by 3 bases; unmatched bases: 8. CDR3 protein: CASTENRGHTEAFF. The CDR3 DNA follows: TGTGCCAGCACCGAAAACAGGGGCCACACTGAAGCTTTCTTT.

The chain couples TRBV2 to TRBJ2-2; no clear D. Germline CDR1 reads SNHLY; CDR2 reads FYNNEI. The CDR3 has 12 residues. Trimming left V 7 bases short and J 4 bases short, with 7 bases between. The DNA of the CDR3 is TGTGCCAGCACCTACAGCACCGGGGAGCTGTTTTTT. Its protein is CASTYSTGELFF. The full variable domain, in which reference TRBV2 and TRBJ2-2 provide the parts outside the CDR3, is EPEVTQTPSHQVTQMGQEVILRCVPISNHLYFYWYRQILGQKVEFLVSFYNNEISEKSEIFDDQFSVERPDGSNFTLKIRSTKLEDSAMYFCASTYSTGELFFGEGSRLTVL.